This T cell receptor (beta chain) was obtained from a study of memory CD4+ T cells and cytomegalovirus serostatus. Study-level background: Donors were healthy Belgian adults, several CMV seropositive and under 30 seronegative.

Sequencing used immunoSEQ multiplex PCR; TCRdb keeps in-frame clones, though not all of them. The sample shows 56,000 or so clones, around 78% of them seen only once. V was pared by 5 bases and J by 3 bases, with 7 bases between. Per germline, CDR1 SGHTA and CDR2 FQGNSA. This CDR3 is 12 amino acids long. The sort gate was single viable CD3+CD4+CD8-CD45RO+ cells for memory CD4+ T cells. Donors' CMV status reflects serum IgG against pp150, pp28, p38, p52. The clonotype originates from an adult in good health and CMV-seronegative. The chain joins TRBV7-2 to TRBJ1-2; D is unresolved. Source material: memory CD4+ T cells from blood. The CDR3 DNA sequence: TGTGCCAGCAGCCCGACCTACTATGGCTACACCTTC. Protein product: CASSPTYYGYTF.